This T cell receptor (beta chain) emerged from a study of beta chain features in type 1 diabetes. Study-wide context: Examination spanned over 85,000,000 sorted cells from all samples.

The CDR3 has 11 amino acids. Germline V CDR1 and CDR2: SGHAT, FQDESV (reference sequence). V lost 3 bases and J 4 bases, leaving 3 bases between the germline ends. Details on this clone: Its matching antigen is unknown.

Study results and limitations: Across all four CD4+ subsets, people with type 1 diabetes showed modestly shorter TCRB CDR3s. Reads derived from cDNA could over-represent cells showing high TCR expression.

cDNA synthesis used the whole RNA isolate, giving expressed TCRB sequences. The average output of naive, central memory and regulatory T cell samples was about 3.3 million reads. Sequencing used immunoSEQ multiplex PCR; TCRdb keeps in-frame clones, though not all of them. The sample holds a few hundred thousand clones, around 24% seen once. The TCR comes from a woman aged 25-40 years with type 1 diabetes. V and J are TRBV11-1 and TRBJ2-5; no reliable D call. The specimen was naive CD4+ T cells from blood. The CDR3 DNA sequence: TGTGCCAGCAGCTTCGGAGAGACCCAGTACTTC. This sequence encodes CASSFGETQYF. The whole variable domain, remainder taken from reference TRBV11-1 and TRBJ2-5, is EAEVAQSPRYKITEKSQAVAFWCDPISGHATLYWYRQILGQGPELLVQFQDESVVDDSQLPKDRFSAERLKGVDSTLKIQPAELGDSAMYLCASSFGETQYFGPGTRLLVL.